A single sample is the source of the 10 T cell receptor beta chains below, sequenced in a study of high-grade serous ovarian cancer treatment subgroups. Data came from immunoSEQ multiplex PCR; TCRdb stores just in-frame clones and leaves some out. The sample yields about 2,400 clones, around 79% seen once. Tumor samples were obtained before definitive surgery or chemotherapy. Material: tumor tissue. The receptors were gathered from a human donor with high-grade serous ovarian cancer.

This chain's CDR3 is CASSRGGDQPQHF. Here the CDR3 DNA reads TGTGCCAGCAGCAGAGGGGGGGATCAGCCCCAGCATTTT. This rearrangement joins TRBV7-2 to TRBJ1-5, with a possible D match to TRBD1 (6 bases). V was clipped by 5 bases and J by 5 bases, with 10 bases between them. Germline V lookup: CDR1 SGHTA, CDR2 FQGNSA. The CDR3 loop spans 13 amino acids. The entire variable domain, with the rest obtained from reference TRBV7-2 and TRBJ1-5, is as follows: GAGVSQSPSNKVTEKGKDVELRCDPISGHTALYWYRQSLGQGLEFLIYFQGNSAPDKSGLPSDRFSAERTGGSVSTLTIQRTQQEDSAVYLCASSRGGDQPQHFGDGTRLSIL.

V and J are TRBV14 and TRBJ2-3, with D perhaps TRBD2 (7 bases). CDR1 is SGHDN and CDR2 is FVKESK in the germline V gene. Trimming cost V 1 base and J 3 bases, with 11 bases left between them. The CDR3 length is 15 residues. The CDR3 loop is CASSQGRGLTDTQYF. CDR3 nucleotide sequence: TGTGCCAGCAGCCAAGGGCGGGGGCTTACAGATACGCAGTATTTT.

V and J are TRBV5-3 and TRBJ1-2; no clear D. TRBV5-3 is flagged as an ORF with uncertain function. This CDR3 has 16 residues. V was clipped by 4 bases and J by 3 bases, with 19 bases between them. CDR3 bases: TGTGCCAGAAGCCCGCTGAGTCCCGGGATACACTATGGCTACACCTTC. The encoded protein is CARSPLSPGIHYGYTF.

This CDR3 reads CASSLGQGNEQYF. As DNA, the CDR3 is TGTGCCAGCAGTCTCGGACAGGGCAACGAGCAGTACTTC. The genes are TRBV27 and TRBJ2-5, with 8 nucleotides matching TRBD1. Judging by the DNA end, TRBJ2-7 fits better; the J call may be wrong. Germline-derived CDR1 and CDR2 are MNHEY and SMNVEV (reference sequence). The CDR3 contains 13 residues.

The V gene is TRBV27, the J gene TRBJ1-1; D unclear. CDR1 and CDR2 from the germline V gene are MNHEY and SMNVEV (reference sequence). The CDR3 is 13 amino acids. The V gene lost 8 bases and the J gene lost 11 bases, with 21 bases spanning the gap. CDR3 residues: CASGWPVVGTAFF. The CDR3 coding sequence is TGTGCCAGCGGTTGGCCCGTCGTTGGAACGGCTTTCTTT.

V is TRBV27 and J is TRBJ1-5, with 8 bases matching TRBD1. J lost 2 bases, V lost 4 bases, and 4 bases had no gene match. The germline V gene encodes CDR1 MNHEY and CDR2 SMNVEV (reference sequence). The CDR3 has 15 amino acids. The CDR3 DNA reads TGTGCCAGCAGTTCCCCGGGACAGGGCAATCAGCCCCAGCATTTT. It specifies CASSSPGQGNQPQHF.

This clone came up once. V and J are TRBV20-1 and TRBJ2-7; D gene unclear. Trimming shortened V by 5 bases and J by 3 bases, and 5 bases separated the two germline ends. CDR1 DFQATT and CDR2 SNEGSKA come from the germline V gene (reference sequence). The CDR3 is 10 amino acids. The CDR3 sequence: CSAGNYEQYF. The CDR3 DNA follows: TGCAGTGCTGGGAACTACGAGCAGTACTTC.

CDR3 amino acids: CASSPRQGSTEAFF. The CDR3 DNA reads TGTGCCAGCAGCCCTCGACAGGGGTCCACTGAAGCTTTCTTT. This rearrangement joins TRBV9 to TRBJ1-1, with TRBD1 matching over 8 bases. CDR3 size: 14 residues. The V gene's germline CDR1 is SGDLS and CDR2 YYNGEE. With V trimmed by 4 bases and J by 4 bases, 6 bases remained unmatched.

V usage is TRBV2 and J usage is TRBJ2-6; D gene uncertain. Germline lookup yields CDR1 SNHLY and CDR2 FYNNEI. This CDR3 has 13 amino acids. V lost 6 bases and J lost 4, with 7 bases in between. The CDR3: CASRPDGANVLTF. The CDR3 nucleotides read TGTGCCAGCAGGCCCGACGGGGCCAACGTCCTGACTTTC.

The CDR3 spells CASSAVGLAGETQYF. As DNA, the CDR3 is TGTGCCAGCAGCGCCGTGGGACTAGCGGGGGAGACCCAGTACTTC. The rearrangement uses TRBV9 and TRBJ2-5, with TRBD2 matching 13 bases. There are 15 residues in the CDR3. Germline V gives CDR1 SGDLS, CDR2 YYNGEE. The J segment lost 5 bases and the V segment lost 3 bases, leaving 4 bases of the junction unmatched.